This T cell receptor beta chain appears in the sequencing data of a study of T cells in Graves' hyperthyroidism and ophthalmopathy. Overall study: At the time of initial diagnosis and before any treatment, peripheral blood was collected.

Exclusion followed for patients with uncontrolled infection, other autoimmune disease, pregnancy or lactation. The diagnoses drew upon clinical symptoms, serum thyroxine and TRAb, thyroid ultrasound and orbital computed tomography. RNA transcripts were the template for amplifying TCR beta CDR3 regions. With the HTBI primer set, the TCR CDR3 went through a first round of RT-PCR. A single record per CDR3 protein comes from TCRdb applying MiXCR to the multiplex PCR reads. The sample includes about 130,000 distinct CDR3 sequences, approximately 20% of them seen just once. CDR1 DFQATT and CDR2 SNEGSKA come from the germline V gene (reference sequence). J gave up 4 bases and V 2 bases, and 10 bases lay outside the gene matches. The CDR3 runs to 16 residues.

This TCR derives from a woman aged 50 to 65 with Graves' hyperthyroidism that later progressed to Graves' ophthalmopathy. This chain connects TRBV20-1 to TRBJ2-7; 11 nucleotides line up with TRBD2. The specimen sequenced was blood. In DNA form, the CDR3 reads TGCAGTGCTAGAACAAGGGCTAGCGGGAGGCGGTACGAGCAGTACTTC. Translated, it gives CSARTRASGRRYEQYF.